This TCR beta chain was sequenced during a study of blood T cell repertoires in COVID-19. Study details: Acute and convalescent COVID-19 specimens originated in the United States, Italy and Spain. Sample material is recorded as cDNA or gDNA derived from T cells, B-cell-depleted T cells, or PBMCs.

Sequencing used immunoSEQ multiplex PCR; TCRdb keeps in-frame clones, though not all of them. The sample lists tens of thousands of clones, approximately 94% occurring once. While infection was still active, Seattle patients were enrolled and then followed longitudinally. The ends lost 3 bases at V and 2 bases at J; junction bases unmatched: 4. Germline CDR1 and CDR2: SGHRS and YFSETQ. This CDR3 is 15 amino acids long. The specimen sequenced was peripheral blood. This sequence joins TRBV5-1 and TRBJ1-3, with 8 bases lining up with TRBD1. The source of this sequence is a man aged 50-59 years with COVID-19, enrolled during active disease. The CDR3 DNA reads as TGCGCCAGCAGCTATGACAGGGGAGCTGGAAACACCATATATTTT. It specifies CASSYDRGAGNTIYF.